The 32 T cell receptor beta chains below come from one sample, sequenced in a study of blood T cell repertoires in COVID-19. Data came from immunoSEQ multiplex PCR; TCRdb stores just in-frame clones and leaves some out. The sample lists some 87,000 clones, around 87% occurring once. The sequencing input was peripheral blood. These receptors came from a human donor in a cohort sampled during active COVID-19.

J is TRBJ1-2 and V is TRBV6-6; 7 nucleotides line up with TRBD1. Per the germline V gene, CDR1 is MNHNY and CDR2 is SVGAGI (reference sequence). V shed 2 bases and J 0 bases; nucleotides not matched to a gene: 3. This CDR3 spans 15 amino acids. CDR3 residues: CASSYPGTANYGYTF. Written as DNA, the CDR3 is TGTGCCAGCAGTTACCCCGGGACAGCTAACTATGGCTACACCTTC.

The chain carries TRBV11-1 and TRBJ2-3; 8 nucleotides align to TRBD2. J gave up 3 bases and V 0 bases, and 11 bases lay outside the gene matches. The CDR3 has 18 amino acids. Germline V gives CDR1 SGHAT, CDR2 FQDESV (reference sequence). The CDR3 sequence: CASSLAEEGLGVTDTQYF. The CDR3 DNA reads TGTGCCAGCAGCTTAGCGGAGGAGGGACTAGGGGTAACAGATACGCAGTATTTT.

V gene TRBV5-1 combines with J gene TRBJ2-7; TRBD1 is a possible D gene (5 bases). Trimming removed 4 bases at V and 0 bases at J, with 17 bases between. CDR3 length: 16 residues. Germline CDR1 is SGHRS and CDR2 is YFSETQ. The CDR3 bases are TGCGCCAGCAGCGTTAACAGGTTGTCGAGCTCCTACGAGCAGTACTTC. Residues: CASSVNRLSSSYEQYF.

This rearrangement joins TRBV10-3 to TRBJ1-5; tentative D call: TRBD1 (6 bases). Germline V gene sequence: CDR1 ENHRY, CDR2 SYGVKD. CDR3 length: 13 amino acids. V shed 5 bases and J shed 5 bases, with 10 bases lying between them. The DNA of the CDR3 is TGTGCCATCAGTCAGGGACAAGATCAGCCCCAGCATTTT. Its translation is CAISQGQDQPQHF.

This chain links TRBV7-2 with TRBJ1-4; the D gene is possibly TRBD1 (5 bases). V was cut by 2 bases and J by 7 bases, with 11 bases left in between. From germline, CDR1 is SGHTA and CDR2 FQGNSA. The CDR3 length is 14 residues. The CDR3, as DNA: TGTGCCAGCAGCTTACTAAGGGGAGGTGAAAAACTGTTTTTT. Its translation is CASSLLRGGEKLFF.

The genes are TRBV9 and TRBJ1-2; no clear D gene. The CDR3 has 13 amino acids. CDR1 SGDLS and CDR2 YYNGEE come from the germline V gene. The V and J ends lost 0 bases and 8 bases respectively, with 11 bases between them. The CDR3 sequence is CASSVAVTSGYTF. As DNA, the CDR3 is TGTGCCAGCAGCGTAGCTGTGACAAGCGGCTACACCTTC.

This chain joins TRBV3-1 (or the pseudogene TRBV3-2) and TRBJ1-6; D remains unclear. With 1 base removed from V and 8 bases from J, the gap between germline ends came to 12 bases. The CDR3 consists of 15 residues. Per the germline V gene, CDR1 is LGHDT and CDR2 is YNNKEL (reference sequence). The DNA of the CDR3 is TGTGCCAGCAGCCAAGGCGGGCCCCGCCATTCACCCCTCCACTTT. It codes for CASSQGGPRHSPLHF.

V is TRBV5-1 and J is TRBJ2-1, with a possible D match to TRBD2 (6 bases). This CDR3 has 15 residues. Between the trimmed V and J ends, which lost 1 base and 4 bases, there was a span of 12 bases. Germline CDR1 SGHRS, CDR2 YFSETQ. Here the CDR3 DNA reads TGCGCCAGCAGCTTGACGGGGGATAATTACAATGAGCAGTTCTTC. This sequence encodes CASSLTGDNYNEQFF.

This chain links TRBV28 with TRBJ2-4; D perhaps matches TRBD2 (5 bases). The CDR3 is made up of 16 amino acids. Between the trimmed V and J ends, which lost 1 base and 0 bases, there was a span of 10 bases. CDR1 and CDR2 from the germline V gene are MDHEN and SYDVKM. The CDR3 reads CASSLLGRLAKNIQYF. In DNA form, the CDR3 reads TGTGCCAGCAGTTTATTAGGGAGACTAGCCAAAAACATTCAGTACTTC.

This clone was counted between two and nine times. The genes are TRBV10-3 and TRBJ2-2, with 9 bases lining up with TRBD2. Trimming removed 6 bases from V and 4 bases from J; junction bases left unmatched: 9. Germline V gene lookup returns CDR1 ENHRY and CDR2 SYGVKD. The CDR3 has 16 residues. The CDR3 DNA sequence: TGTGCCATCAGACTTGGCGGGGGGGCCCTCACCGGGGAGCTGTTTTTT. It translates to CAIRLGGGALTGELFF.

V is TRBV5-1 and J is TRBJ2-3, with TRBD2 as a possible D gene (6 bases). V was trimmed by 0 bases and J by 4 bases, leaving 12 bases between them. The CDR3 runs to 15 residues. CDR1 is SGHRS, CDR2 YFSETQ, per germline. CDR3 nucleotides: TGCGCCAGCAGCTTGGAACCGGGGGTCCCAGATACGCAGTATTTT. Its protein is CASSLEPGVPDTQYF.

The chain couples TRBV13 to TRBJ1-1; no reliable D call. The V gene lost 0 bases and the J gene lost 0 bases, with 11 bases spanning the gap. Germline CDR1 and CDR2: PRHDT and FYEKMQ (reference sequence). The CDR3 extends over 16 amino acids. The CDR3 sequence is CASSLGSFGVNTEAFF. The CDR3 bases are TGTGCCAGCAGCTTAGGTTCTTTCGGGGTGAACACTGAAGCTTTCTTT.

V usage is TRBV6-5 and J usage is TRBJ1-3; the D is unclear. The germline V gene encodes CDR1 MNHEY and CDR2 SVGAGI. This CDR3 has 14 amino acids. V was pared by 0 bases and J by 7 bases, with 10 bases between. This chain's CDR3 is CASSYSISSNTIYF. In DNA form, the CDR3 reads TGTGCCAGCAGTTACTCGATTTCAAGCAACACCATATATTTT.

The V gene is TRBV27, the J gene TRBJ2-7; weak D call: TRBD2 (6 bases). Germline V gene sequence: CDR1 MNHEY, CDR2 SMNVEV (reference sequence). The V gene lost 5 bases and the J gene lost 4 bases, with 12 bases spanning the gap. This CDR3 spans 13 amino acids. The DNA for the CDR3 is TGTGCCAGCAGTCCTTCTAGCGCTTACGAGCAGTACTTC. Residues: CASSPSSAYEQYF.

This sequence joins TRBV3-1 (or the pseudogene TRBV3-2) and TRBJ1-1; D may be TRBD1 (5 bases). The V end lost 3 bases, the J end lost 5 bases, and 28 bases lay between the germline ends. Germline CDR1 and CDR2: LGHDT and YNNKEL (reference sequence). This CDR3 is 19 amino acids long. Here the CDR3 reads CASSHLMGGVQEGWTEAFF. CDR3 bases: TGTGCCAGCAGCCACCTGATGGGAGGGGTTCAGGAAGGTTGGACTGAAGCTTTCTTT.

This rearrangement joins TRBV11-2 to TRBJ2-1; TRBD1 might be the D (5 bases). Germline V gives CDR1 SGHAT, CDR2 FQNNGV. The CDR3 loop spans 14 amino acids. V was cut by 3 bases and J by 9 bases, with 15 bases left in between. The CDR3 is CASSFQWQGIEQFF. DNA of the CDR3: TGTGCCAGCAGCTTTCAATGGCAGGGCATTGAGCAGTTCTTC.

V usage is TRBV19 and J usage is TRBJ1-2, with unresolved D. Per the germline V gene, CDR1 is LNHDA and CDR2 is SQIVND (reference sequence). Trimming took off 2 bases at V and 8 bases at J, with 12 bases between the two ends. The CDR3 runs 13 residues. CDR3 coding DNA: TGTGCCAGTAGTATAAGCGAGGCTGGGGGCTACACCTTC. Protein sequence: CASSISEAGGYTF. The variable domain in full, with the rest retrieved from reference TRBV19 and TRBJ1-2, is DGGITQSPKYLFRKEGQNVTLSCEQNLNHDAMYWYRQDPGQGLRLIYYSQIVNDFQKGDIAEGYSVSREKKESFPLTVTSAQKNPTAFYLCASSISEAGGYTFGSGTRLTVV.

The chain is built from TRBV19 and TRBJ2-5; D not certain. This CDR3 contains 12 residues. Germline loops: CDR1 LNHDA, CDR2 SQIVND (reference sequence). V was cut by 3 bases and J by 7 bases, with 9 bases left in between. The CDR3 region is CASSIAGSTQYF. The CDR3 DNA is TGTGCCAGTAGTATCGCCGGGTCGACCCAGTACTTC.

The genes are TRBV18 and TRBJ2-7; possible D gene TRBD2, 6 bases. The germline gives CDR1 KGHSH, CDR2 LQKENI. V lost 4 bases and J 6 bases, leaving 13 bases between the germline ends. This CDR3 spans 13 amino acids. CDR3 sequence: CASSQRESSEQYF. In DNA, the CDR3 is TGTGCCAGCTCACAACGGGAGTCCAGCGAGCAGTACTTC.

V is TRBV27 and J is TRBJ1-1, with 9 bases aligning to TRBD1. Germline values: CDR1 MNHEY, CDR2 SMNVEV (reference sequence). V lost 3 bases, J lost 9 bases, and 5 bases stayed unmatched. This CDR3 contains 13 residues. CDR3 loop: CASSFNGQGKAFF. The CDR3 DNA sequence: TGTGCCAGCAGTTTTAACGGACAGGGGAAAGCTTTCTTT.

The chain has TRBV5-1 and TRBJ1-2, with a possible D match to TRBD1 (5 bases). Trimming pared 4 bases from V and 4 bases from J, leaving 29 bases between. This CDR3 has 19 residues. Germline V lookup: CDR1 SGHRS, CDR2 YFSETQ. The CDR3 spells CASSPRDSGRGSQFYGYTF. The CDR3 nucleotides read TGCGCCAGCAGCCCCAGGGACTCCGGTAGAGGTTCCCAGTTCTATGGCTACACCTTC.

This clone turned up a few times. The chain combines TRBV27 with TRBJ2-7; D is possibly TRBD1 (5 bases). V lost 2 bases and J 2 bases, leaving 10 bases between the germline ends. The germline CDR1 and CDR2 sequences are MNHEY and SMNVEV (reference sequence). The CDR3 length is 14 residues. CDR3 protein: CASSLGAGTYEQYF. The CDR3 nucleotides are TGTGCCAGCAGTTTAGGGGCTGGAACCTACGAGCAGTACTTC.

The rearrangement uses TRBV19 and TRBJ1-2, with TRBD1 matching over 7 bases. Germline V gives CDR1 LNHDA, CDR2 SQIVND (reference sequence). The CDR3 totals 15 residues. V was clipped by 2 bases and J by 5 bases; unmatched bases: 8. CDR3 DNA: TGTGCCAGTAGTATAACCCTCGGACAGGAATATGGCTACACCTTC. Translating it yields CASSITLGQEYGYTF.

This clone was detected only once. This chain uses TRBV12-5 with TRBJ2-7, with D maybe TRBD1 (5 bases). Germline V gene sequence: CDR1 LGHNT, CDR2 FRNRAP. CDR3 length: 14 residues. With 5 bases removed from V and 4 bases from J, the gap between germline ends came to 15 bases. CDR3 region: CASGTEDGQYEQYF. CDR3 DNA: TGTGCTAGTGGTACCGAGGACGGACAATACGAGCAGTACTTC.

The CDR3 DNA reads as TGTGCCAGCAGACAGTCTACAGATACGCAGTATTTT. Translating it yields CASRQSTDTQYF. This chain links TRBV19 with TRBJ2-3, with a possible D match to TRBD1 (5 bases). Trimming took off 9 bases at V and 3 bases at J, with 10 bases between the two ends. Germline assignment: CDR1 LNHDA and CDR2 SQIVND (reference sequence). The CDR3 totals 12 residues.

This chain connects TRBV3-1 (or the pseudogene TRBV3-2) to TRBJ2-7; weak D call: TRBD1 (6 bases). V shed 3 bases and J shed 3 bases, with 12 bases lying between them. This CDR3 comprises 14 residues. In germline, CDR1 is LGHDT, CDR2 YNNKEL (reference sequence). CDR3 nucleotides: TGTGCCAGCAGCCATACCGGACAGAGCTACGAGCAGTACTTC. Protein: CASSHTGQSYEQYF.

The V and J genes are TRBV27 and TRBJ1-4, with no clear D. Germline V gene data show CDR1 as MNHEY and CDR2 as SMNVEV (reference sequence). V was shortened by 3 bases and J by 8 bases, with 10 bases between the two germline ends. This CDR3 has 13 residues. Here the CDR3 reads CASSFRGREKLFF. The CDR3 DNA follows: TGTGCCAGCAGTTTCCGAGGGCGCGAAAAACTGTTTTTT.

The CDR3 coding sequence is TGTGCCAGCAGCCCCGAGTACTTTGGACAGGGGGCCACCGGGGAGCTGTTTTTT. Translation: CASSPEYFGQGATGELFF. The J gene is TRBJ2-2, the V gene TRBV4-2, with 11 bases that match TRBD1. Germline CDR1 LGHNA, CDR2 YNFKEQ. The CDR3 extends over 18 amino acids. The J segment lost 4 bases and the V segment lost 4 bases, leaving 11 bases of the junction unmatched.

This chain connects TRBV4-3 to TRBJ1-1, with D perhaps TRBD1 (6 bases). CDR1 LGHNA and CDR2 YSLEER come from the germline V gene. This CDR3 spans 16 amino acids. The ends were cut back, 5 bases at V and 1 base at J, with 17 bases in the middle. CDR3 residues: CASSWAWDTANTEAFF. DNA for the CDR3: TGCGCCAGCAGCTGGGCGTGGGACACCGCGAACACTGAAGCTTTCTTT.

The J gene is TRBJ1-3, the V gene TRBV19; D unresolved. Trimming took 3 bases from V and 4 from J, leaving 16 bases between them. This CDR3 has 16 residues. Per the germline V gene, CDR1 is LNHDA and CDR2 is SQIVND (reference sequence). The CDR3 loop is CASSMQPRLGGNTIYF. The CDR3 nucleotides read TGTGCCAGTAGTATGCAGCCCCGACTAGGGGGAAACACCATATATTTT.

As regards this clone: An end of the junction differs from the germline gene, which may be a read error. The V call is TRBV6-6, the J call TRBJ1-4, with 7 bases matching TRBD1. The CDR3 runs to 14 residues. The germline V gene encodes CDR1 MNHNY and CDR2 SVGAGI (reference sequence). The DNA for the CDR3 is TGTGCCAGCAGTCCCGACAGGGCTAATCAAAAACTGTTTTTT. Translating gives CASSPDRANQKLFF.

V usage is TRBV5-1 and J usage is TRBJ1-1; the match to TRBD1 covers 7 bases. The CDR3 extends over 15 amino acids. The germline V gene has CDR1 SGHRS and CDR2 YFSETQ. V gave up 3 bases and J gave up 5 bases; unmatched junction bases: 10. CDR3: CASSYNRGPATEAFF. DNA of the CDR3: TGCGCCAGCAGCTACAACAGGGGCCCTGCTACTGAAGCTTTCTTT.